This T cell receptor beta chain was identified in a study of blood T cell repertoires in COVID-19. This CDR3 is built from 16 residues. CDR1 and CDR2 from the germline V gene are MDHEN and SYDVKM. V lost 7 bases and J lost 8, with 24 bases in between. The protocol was immunoSEQ multiplex PCR, while the TCRdb copy is restricted to in-frame clones and leaves out a portion. The data hold 310,000 or so clones, with roughly 82% observed a single time. This TCR derives from a woman in her 50s with acute or convalescent COVID-19. Sequenced sample: peripheral blood. This rearrangement joins TRBV28 to TRBJ1-5, with D tentatively TRBD1 (5 bases). CDR3 loop: CASTPGGAGYREPQHF. CDR3 DNA sequence: TGTGCCAGCACCCCAGGTGGGGCAGGGTACCGTGAGCCCCAGCATTTT.